This TCR beta chain was sequenced in a study of blood T cell repertoires in COVID-19. Overall study context: Samples of COVID-19 (acute and convalescent) were obtained from the United States, Italy and Spain.

V was clipped by 7 bases and J by 8 bases, with 30 bases between them. The CDR3 extends over 19 amino acids. From germline, CDR1 is SGHVS and CDR2 FQNEAQ. Using immunoSEQ multiplex PCR, the repertoire was profiled, and TCRdb retains in-frame clones only, with some absent. Here the sample spans about 200,000 clones, 85% to 90% being singletons. The origin of this receptor is a woman aged 45-59 years with acute or convalescent COVID-19. The chain employs TRBV7-8 and TRBJ1-6, with D possibly matching TRBD1 (5 bases). The sequenced material came from peripheral blood. CDR3 bases: TGTGCCAGCATCCAATCTAGGGGCTGGGAGGGGACGGTTCATTCACCCCTCCACTTT. It encodes CASIQSRGWEGTVHSPLHF.